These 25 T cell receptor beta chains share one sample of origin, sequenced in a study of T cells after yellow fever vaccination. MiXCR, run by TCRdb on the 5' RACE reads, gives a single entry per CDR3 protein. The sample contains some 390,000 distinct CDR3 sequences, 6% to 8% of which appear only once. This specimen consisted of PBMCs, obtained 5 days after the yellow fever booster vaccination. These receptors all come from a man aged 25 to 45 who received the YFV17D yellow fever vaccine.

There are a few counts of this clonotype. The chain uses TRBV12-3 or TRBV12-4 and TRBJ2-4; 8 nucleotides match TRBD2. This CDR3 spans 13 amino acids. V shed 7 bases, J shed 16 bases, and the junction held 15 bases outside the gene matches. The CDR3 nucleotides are TGTGCCAGCACCCACTTCGAAGCGGGAGTTTTATACTTC. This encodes CASTHFEAGVLYF.

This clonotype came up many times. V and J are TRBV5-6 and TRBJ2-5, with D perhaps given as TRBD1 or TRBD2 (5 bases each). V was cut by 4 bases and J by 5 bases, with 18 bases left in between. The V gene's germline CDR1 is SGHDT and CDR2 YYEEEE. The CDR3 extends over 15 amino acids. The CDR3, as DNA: TGTGCCAGCAGCGTTACGGGGCGGTTACGGGAGACCCAGTACTTC. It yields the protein CASSVTGRLRETQYF.

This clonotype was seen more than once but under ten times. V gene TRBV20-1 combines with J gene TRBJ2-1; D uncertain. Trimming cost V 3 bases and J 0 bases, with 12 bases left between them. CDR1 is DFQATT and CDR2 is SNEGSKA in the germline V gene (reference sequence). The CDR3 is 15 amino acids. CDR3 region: CSASRGYRSYNEQFF. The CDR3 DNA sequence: TGCAGTGCTAGTCGAGGCTACCGCTCCTACAATGAGCAGTTCTTC.

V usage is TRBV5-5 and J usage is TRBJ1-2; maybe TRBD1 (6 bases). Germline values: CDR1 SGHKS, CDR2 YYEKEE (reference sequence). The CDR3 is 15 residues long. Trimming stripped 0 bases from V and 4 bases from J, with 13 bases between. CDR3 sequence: CASSLGGQGFYGYTF. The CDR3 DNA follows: TGTGCCAGCAGCTTGGGTGGTCAGGGGTTCTATGGCTACACCTTC.

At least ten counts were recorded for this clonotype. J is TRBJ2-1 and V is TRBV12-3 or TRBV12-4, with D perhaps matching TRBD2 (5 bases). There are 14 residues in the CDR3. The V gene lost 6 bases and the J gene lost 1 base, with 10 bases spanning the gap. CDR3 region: CASSPTGSYNEQFF. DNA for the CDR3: TGTGCCAGCAGCCCTACGGGGTCCTACAATGAGCAGTTCTTC.

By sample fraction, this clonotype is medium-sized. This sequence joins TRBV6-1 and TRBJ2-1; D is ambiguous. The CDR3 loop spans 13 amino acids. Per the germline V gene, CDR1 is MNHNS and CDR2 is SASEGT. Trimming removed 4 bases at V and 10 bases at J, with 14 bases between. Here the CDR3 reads CASSARIGEEQFF. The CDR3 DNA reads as TGTGCCAGCAGTGCACGGATAGGAGAGGAGCAGTTCTTC.

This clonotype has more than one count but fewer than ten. CDR3 protein: CASSAGTSALGEQFF. The CDR3 bases are TGTGCCAGCAGCGCAGGGACTAGCGCGTTGGGTGAGCAGTTCTTC. The chain couples TRBV7-2 to TRBJ2-1, with 10 positions matching TRBD2. The V and J ends lost 5 bases and 9 bases, in that order; junction bases with no gene match: 10. This CDR3 has 15 amino acids. The germline V gene encodes CDR1 SGHTA and CDR2 FQGNSA.

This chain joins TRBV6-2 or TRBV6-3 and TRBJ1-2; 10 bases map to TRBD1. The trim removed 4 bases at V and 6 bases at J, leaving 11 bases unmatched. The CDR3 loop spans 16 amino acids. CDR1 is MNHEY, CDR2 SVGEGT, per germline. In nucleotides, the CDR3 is TGTGCCAGCAGTTTCGGACCTCGGGACAGGGGTCATGGCTACACCTTC. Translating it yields CASSFGPRDRGHGYTF.

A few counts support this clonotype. This CDR3 is CSASTGAGGYTF. The CDR3 DNA reads TGCAGTGCTTCAACAGGGGCGGGTGGCTACACCTTC. The chain carries TRBV20-1 and TRBJ1-2, with 7 bases matching TRBD1. Losses at the gene ends were 5 bases for V and 7 bases for J; bases not matched to a gene: 7. Germline-derived CDR1 and CDR2 are DFQATT and SNEGSKA (reference sequence). The CDR3 spans 12 residues.

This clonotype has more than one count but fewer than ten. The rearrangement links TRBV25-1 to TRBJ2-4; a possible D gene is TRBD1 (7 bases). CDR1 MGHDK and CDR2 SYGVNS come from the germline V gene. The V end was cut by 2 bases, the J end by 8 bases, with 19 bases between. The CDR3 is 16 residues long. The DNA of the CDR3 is TGTGCCAGCAGTGAACGACAGGGCTTCACGGGGGACATTCAGTACTTC. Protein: CASSERQGFTGDIQYF.

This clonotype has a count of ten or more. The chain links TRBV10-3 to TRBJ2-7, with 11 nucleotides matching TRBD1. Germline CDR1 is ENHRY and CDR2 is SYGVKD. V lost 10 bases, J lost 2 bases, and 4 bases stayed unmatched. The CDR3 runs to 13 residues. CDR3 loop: CATKGQGAYEQYF. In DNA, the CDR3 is TGTGCCACCAAGGGACAGGGGGCCTACGAGCAGTACTTC.

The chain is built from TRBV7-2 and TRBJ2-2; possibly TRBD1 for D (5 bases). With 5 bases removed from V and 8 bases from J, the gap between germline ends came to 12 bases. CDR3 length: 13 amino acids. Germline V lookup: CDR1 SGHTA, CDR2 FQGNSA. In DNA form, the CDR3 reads TGTGCCAGCAGCCCGCAGGGTTTAGGGGAGCTGTTTTTT. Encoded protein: CASSPQGLGELFF.

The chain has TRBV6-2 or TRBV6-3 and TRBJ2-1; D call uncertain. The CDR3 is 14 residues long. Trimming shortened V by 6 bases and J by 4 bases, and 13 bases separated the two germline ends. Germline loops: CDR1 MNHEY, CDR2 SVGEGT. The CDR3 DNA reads TGTGCCAGCAGCACGCAAAGCAGGTACAATGAGCAGTTCTTC. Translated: CASSTQSRYNEQFF.

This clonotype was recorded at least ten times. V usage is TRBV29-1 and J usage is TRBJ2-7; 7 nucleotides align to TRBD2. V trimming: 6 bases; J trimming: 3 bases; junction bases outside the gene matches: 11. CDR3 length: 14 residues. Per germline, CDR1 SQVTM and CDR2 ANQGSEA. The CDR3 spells CSVSPGLPFYEQYF. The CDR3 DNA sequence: TGCAGCGTCAGTCCGGGACTACCGTTCTACGAGCAGTACTTC.

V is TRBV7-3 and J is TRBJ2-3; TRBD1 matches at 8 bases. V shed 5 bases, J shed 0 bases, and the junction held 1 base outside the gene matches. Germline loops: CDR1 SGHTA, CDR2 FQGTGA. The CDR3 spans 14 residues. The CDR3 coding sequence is TGTGCCAGCAGCGACAGGGGTAGCACAGATACGCAGTATTTT. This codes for CASSDRGSTDTQYF.

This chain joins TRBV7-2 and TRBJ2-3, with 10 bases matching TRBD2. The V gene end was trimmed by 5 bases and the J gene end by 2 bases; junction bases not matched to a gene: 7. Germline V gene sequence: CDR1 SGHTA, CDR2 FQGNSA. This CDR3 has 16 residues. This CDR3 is CASSHVLAGITDTQYF. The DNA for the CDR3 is TGTGCCAGCAGCCACGTACTAGCGGGAATCACAGATACGCAGTATTTT.

The CDR3 loop reads CSASSGRAVAGELFF. CDR3 nucleotides: TGCAGTGCTAGTAGCGGGAGGGCCGTTGCCGGGGAGCTGTTTTTT. The chain uses TRBV20-1 and TRBJ2-2; 11 bases are shared with TRBD2. Germline lookup yields CDR1 DFQATT and CDR2 SNEGSKA (reference sequence). This CDR3 has 15 amino acids. The trim removed 3 bases at V and 6 bases at J, leaving 6 bases unmatched.

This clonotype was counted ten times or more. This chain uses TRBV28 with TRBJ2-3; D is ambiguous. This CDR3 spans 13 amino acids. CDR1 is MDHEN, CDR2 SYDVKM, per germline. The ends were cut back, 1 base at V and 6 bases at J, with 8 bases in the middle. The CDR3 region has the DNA TGTGCCAGCAGTTTATCCCCTTCTGATACGCAGTATTTT. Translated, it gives CASSLSPSDTQYF. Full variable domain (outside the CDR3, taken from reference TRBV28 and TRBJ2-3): DVKVTQSSRYLVKRTGEKVFLECVQDMDHENMFWYRQDPGLGLRLIYFSYDVKMKEKGDIPEGYSVSREKKERFSLILESASTNQTSMYLCASSLSPSDTQYFGPGTRLTVL.

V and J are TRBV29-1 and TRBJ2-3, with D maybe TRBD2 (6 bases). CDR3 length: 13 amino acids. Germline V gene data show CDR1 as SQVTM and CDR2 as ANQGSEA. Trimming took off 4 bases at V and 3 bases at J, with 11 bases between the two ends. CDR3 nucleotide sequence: TGCAGCGTTGCCGGGAGTCCTACAGATACGCAGTATTTT. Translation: CSVAGSPTDTQYF.

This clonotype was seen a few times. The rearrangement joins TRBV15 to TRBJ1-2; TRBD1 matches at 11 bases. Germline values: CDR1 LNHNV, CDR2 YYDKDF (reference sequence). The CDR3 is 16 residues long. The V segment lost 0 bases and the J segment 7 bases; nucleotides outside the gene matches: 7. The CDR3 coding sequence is TGTGCCACCAGCAGAGATGGGACAGGGGGATATTTTGGCTACACCTTC. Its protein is CATSRDGTGGYFGYTF.

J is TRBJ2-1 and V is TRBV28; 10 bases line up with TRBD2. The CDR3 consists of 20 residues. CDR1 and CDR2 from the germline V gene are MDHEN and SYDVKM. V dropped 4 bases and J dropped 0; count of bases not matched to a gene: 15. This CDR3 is CASSYPGLAGESGSYNEQFF. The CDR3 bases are TGTGCCAGCAGTTACCCAGGGCTAGCGGGAGAAAGTGGCTCCTACAATGAGCAGTTCTTC.

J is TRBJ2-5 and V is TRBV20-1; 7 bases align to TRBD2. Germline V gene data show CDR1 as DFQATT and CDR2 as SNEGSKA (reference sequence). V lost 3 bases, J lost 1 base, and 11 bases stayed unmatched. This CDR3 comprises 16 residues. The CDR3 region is CSASKRLAAFQETQYF. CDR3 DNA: TGCAGTGCTAGTAAAAGGCTAGCGGCCTTCCAAGAGACCCAGTACTTC.

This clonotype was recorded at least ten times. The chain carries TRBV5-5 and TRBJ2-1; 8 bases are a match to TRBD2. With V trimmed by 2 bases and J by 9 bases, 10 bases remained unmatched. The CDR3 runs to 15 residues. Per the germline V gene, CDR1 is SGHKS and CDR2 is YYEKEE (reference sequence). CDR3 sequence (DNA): TGTGCCAGCAGCTTAGGGGACTCGGGAGGGGGTGAGCAGTTCTTC. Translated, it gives CASSLGDSGGGEQFF. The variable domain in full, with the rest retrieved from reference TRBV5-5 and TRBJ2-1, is DAGVTQSPTHLIKTRGQQVTLRCSPISGHKSVSWYQQVLGQGPQFIFQYYEKEERGRGNFPDRFSARQFPNYSSELNVNALLLGDSALYLCASSLGDSGGGEQFFGPGTRLTVL.

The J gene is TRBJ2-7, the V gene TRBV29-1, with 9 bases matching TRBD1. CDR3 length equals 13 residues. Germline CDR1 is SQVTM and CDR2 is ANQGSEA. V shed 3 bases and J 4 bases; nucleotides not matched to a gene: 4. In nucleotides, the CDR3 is TGCAGCGTTGATCTGGGACAGGGATACGAGCAGTACTTC. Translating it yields CSVDLGQGYEQYF.

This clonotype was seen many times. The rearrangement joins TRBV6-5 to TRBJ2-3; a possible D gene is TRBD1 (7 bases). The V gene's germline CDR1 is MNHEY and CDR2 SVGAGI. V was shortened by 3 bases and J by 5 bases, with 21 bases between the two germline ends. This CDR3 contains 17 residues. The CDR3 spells CASSYSTGEWRGDTQYF. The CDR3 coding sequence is TGTGCCAGCAGTTATAGTACAGGGGAATGGCGGGGAGATACGCAGTATTTT.